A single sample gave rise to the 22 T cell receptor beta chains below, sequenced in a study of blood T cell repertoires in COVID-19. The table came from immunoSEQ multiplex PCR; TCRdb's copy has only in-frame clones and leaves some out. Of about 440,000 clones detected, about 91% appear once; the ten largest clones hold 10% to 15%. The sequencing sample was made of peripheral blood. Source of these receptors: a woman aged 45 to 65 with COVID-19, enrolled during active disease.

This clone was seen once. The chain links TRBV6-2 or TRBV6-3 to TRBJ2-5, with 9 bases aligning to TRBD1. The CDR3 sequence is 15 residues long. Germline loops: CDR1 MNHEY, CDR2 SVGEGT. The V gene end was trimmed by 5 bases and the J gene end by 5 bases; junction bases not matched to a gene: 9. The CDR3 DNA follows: TGTGCCAGCAGTCTGGGGGACAGGGTAACGGAGACCCAGTACTTC. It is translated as CASSLGDRVTETQYF.

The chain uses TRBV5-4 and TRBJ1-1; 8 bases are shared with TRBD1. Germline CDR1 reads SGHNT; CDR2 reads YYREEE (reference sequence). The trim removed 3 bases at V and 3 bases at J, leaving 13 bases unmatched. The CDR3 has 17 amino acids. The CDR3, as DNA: TGTGCCAGCAGCTCCCGGACAGGGTACATTTTAGACACTGAAGCTTTCTTT. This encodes CASSSRTGYILDTEAFF.

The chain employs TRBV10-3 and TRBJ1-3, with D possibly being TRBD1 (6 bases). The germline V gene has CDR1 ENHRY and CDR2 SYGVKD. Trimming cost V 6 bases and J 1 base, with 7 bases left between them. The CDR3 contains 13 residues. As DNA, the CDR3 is TGTGCCATCAGACAGGGTTCTGGAAACACCATATATTTT. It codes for CAIRQGSGNTIYF.

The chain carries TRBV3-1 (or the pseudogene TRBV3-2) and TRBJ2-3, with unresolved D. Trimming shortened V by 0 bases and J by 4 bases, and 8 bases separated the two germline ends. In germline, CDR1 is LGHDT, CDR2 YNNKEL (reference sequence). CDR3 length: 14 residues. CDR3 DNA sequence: TGTGCCAGCAGCCAAGATCAGTACCCAGATACGCAGTATTTT. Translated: CASSQDQYPDTQYF.

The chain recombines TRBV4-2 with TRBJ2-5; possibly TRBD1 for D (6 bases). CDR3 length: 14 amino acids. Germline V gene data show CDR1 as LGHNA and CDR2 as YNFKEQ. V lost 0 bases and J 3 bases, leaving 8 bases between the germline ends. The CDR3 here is CASSQETGKETQYF. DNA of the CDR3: TGTGCCAGCAGCCAAGAAACAGGGAAAGAGACCCAGTACTTC.

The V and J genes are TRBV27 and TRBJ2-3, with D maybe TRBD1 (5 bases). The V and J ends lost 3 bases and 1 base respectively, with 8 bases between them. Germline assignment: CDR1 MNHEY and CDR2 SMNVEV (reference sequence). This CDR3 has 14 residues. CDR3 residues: CASSLLGGTDTQYF. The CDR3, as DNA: TGTGCCAGCAGTTTGTTAGGGGGCACAGATACGCAGTATTTT.

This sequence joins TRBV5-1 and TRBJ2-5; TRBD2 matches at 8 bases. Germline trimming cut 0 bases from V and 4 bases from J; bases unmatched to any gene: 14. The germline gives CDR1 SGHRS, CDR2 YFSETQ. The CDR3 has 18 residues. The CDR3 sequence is CASSLDQTKRGPVETQYF. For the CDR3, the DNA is TGCGCCAGCAGCTTGGACCAGACTAAGCGGGGGCCCGTAGAGACCCAGTACTTC. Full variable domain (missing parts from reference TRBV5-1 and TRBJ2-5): KAGVTQTPRYLIKTRGQQVTLSCSPISGHRSVSWYQQTPGQGLQFLFEYFSETQRNKGNFPGRFSGRQFSNSRSEMNVSTLELGDSALYLCASSLDQTKRGPVETQYFGPGTRLLVL.

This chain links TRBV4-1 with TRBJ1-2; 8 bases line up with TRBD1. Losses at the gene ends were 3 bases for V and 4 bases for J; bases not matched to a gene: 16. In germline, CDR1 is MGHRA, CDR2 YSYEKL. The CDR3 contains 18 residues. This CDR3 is CASSQPGQGRRVGYGYTF. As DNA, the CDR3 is TGCGCCAGCAGCCAGCCCGGACAGGGTAGGAGGGTAGGCTATGGCTACACCTTC.

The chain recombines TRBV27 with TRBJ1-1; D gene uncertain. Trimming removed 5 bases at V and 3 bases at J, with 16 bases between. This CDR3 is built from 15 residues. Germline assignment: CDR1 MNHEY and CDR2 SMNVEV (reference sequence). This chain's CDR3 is CASSNLRATYTEAFF. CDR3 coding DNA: TGTGCCAGCAGTAACCTTAGAGCTACTTACACTGAAGCTTTCTTT.

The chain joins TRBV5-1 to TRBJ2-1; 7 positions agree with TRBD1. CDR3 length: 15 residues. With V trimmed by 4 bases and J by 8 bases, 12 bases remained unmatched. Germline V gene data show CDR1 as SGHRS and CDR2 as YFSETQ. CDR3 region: CASSPKGAPGDEQFF. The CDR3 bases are TGCGCCAGCAGCCCGAAGGGGGCCCCTGGCGATGAGCAGTTCTTC.

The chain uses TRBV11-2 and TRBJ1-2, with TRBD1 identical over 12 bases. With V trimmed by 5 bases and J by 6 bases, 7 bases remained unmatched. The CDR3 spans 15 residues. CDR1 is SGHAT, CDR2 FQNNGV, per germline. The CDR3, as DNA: TGTGCCAGCAGCCGGGGACAGGGGGCGCAGAATGGCTACACCTTC. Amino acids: CASSRGQGAQNGYTF.

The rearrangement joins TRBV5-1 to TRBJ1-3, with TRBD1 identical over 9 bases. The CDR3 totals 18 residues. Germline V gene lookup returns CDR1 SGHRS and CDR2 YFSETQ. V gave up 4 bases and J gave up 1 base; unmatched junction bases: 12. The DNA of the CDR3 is TGCGCCAGCAGCAGTAAACAGGGGGCCGTCCAATCTGGAAACACCATATATTTT. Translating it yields CASSSKQGAVQSGNTIYF.

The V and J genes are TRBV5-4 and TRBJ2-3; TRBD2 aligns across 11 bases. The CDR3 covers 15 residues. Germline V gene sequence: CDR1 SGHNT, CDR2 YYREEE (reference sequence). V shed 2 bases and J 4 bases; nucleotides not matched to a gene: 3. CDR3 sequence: CASSFSGGAADTQYF. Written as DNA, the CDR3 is TGTGCCAGCAGCTTTAGCGGGGGGGCCGCAGATACGCAGTATTTT.

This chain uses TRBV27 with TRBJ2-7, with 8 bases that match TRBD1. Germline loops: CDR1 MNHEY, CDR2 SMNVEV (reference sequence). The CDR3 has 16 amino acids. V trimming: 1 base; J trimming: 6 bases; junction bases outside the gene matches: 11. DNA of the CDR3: TGTGCCAGCAGTTTATGGGGGACAGGTAGGGTTCGCGAGCAGTACTTC. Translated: CASSLWGTGRVREQYF.

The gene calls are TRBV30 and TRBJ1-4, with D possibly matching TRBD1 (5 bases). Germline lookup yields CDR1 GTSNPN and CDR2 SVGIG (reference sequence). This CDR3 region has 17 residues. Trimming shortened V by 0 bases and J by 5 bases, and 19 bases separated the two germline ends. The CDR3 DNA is TGTGCCTGGAGTGTAGGGTCATCGGGGGTATTAAATGAAAAACTGTTTTTT. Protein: CAWSVGSSGVLNEKLFF. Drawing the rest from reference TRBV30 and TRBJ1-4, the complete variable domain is SQTIHQWPATLVQPVGSPLSLECTVEGTSNPNLYWYRQAAGRGLQLLFYSVGIGQISSEVPQNLSASRPQDRQFILSSKKLLLSDSGFYLCAWSVGSSGVLNEKLFFGSGTQLSVL.

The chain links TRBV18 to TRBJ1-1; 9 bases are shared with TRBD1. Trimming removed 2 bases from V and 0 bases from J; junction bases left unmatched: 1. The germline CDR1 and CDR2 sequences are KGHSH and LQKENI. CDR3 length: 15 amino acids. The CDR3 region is CASSPTGGMNTEAFF. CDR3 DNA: TGTGCCAGCTCACCAACAGGGGGCATGAACACTGAAGCTTTCTTT.

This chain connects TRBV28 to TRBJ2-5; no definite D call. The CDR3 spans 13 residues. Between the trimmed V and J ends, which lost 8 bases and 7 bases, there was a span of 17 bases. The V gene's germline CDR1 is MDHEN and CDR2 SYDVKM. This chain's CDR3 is CASGLKTPGTQYF. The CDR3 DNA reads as TGTGCCAGCGGATTAAAAACCCCGGGGACCCAGTACTTC.

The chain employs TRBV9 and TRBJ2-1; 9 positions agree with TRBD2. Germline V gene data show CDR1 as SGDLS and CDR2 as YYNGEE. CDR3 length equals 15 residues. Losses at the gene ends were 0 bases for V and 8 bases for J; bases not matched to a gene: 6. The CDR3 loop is CASSVGRGGPYEQFF. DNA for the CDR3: TGTGCCAGCAGCGTAGGGCGGGGGGGCCCATATGAGCAGTTCTTC.

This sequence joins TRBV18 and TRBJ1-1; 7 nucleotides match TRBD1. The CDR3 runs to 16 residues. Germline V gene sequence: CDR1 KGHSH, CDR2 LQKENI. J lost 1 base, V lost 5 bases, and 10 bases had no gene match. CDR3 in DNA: TGTGCCAGCTCAGGGCATACAGGGGTGAGGAACACTGAAGCTTTCTTT. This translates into CASSGHTGVRNTEAFF.

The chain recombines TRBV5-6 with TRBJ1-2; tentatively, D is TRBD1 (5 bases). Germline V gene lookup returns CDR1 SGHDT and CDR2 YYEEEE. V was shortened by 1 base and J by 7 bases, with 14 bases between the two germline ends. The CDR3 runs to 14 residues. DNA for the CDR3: TGTGCCAGCAGCTTGTTGCAGGTTAGGGGTGGCTACACCTTC. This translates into CASSLLQVRGGYTF.

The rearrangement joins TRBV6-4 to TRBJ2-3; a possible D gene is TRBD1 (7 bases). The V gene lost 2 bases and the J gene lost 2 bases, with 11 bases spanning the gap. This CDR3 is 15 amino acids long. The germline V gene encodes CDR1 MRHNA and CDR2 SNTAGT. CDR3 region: CASSDQGGTTDTQYF. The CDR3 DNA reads TGTGCCAGCAGTGACCAGGGGGGTACCACAGATACGCAGTATTTT.

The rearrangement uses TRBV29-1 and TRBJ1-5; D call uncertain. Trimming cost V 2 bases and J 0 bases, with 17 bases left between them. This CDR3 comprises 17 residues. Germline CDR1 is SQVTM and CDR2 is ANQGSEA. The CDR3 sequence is CSVELSLQNNSNQPQHF. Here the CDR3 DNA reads TGCAGCGTTGAACTTTCATTACAGAACAATAGCAATCAGCCCCAGCATTTT.